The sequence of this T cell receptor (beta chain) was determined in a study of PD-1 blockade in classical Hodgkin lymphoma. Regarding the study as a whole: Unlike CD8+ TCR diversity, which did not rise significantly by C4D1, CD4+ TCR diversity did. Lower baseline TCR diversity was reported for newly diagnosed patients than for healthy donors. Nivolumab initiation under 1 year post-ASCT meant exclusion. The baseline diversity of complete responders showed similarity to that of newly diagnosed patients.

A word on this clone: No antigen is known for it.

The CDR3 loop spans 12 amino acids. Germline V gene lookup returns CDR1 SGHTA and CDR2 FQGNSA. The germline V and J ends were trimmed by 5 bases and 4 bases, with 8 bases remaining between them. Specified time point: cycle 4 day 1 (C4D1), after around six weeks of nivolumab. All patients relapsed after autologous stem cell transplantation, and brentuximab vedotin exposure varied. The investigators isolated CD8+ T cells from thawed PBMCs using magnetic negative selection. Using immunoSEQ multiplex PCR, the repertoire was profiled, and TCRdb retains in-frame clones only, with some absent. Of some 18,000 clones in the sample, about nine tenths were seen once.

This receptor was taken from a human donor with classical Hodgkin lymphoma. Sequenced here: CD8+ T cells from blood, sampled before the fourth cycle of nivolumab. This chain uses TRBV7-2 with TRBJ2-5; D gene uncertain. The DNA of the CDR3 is TGTGCCAGCAGCGTCCCTTTAGAGACCCAGTACTTC. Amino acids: CASSVPLETQYF.